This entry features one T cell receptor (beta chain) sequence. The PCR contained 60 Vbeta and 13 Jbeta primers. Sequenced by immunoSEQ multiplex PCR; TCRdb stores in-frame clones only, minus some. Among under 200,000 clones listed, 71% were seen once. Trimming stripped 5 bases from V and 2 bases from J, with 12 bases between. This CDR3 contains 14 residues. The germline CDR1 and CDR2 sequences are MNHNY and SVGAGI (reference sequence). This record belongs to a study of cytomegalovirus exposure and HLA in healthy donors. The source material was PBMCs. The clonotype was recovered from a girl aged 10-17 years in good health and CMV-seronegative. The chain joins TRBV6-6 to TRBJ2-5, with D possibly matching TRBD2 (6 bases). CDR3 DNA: TGTGCCAGCAGTAACCCGGGACTTCAAGAGACCCAGTACTTC. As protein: CASSNPGLQETQYF.